This TCR beta chain stems from a study of shared T cell receptors in the human thymus. Germline V lookup: CDR1 KGHSH, CDR2 LQKENI. The CDR3 covers 15 residues. Trimming removed 5 bases at V and 0 bases at J, with 14 bases between. Measured with immunoSEQ multiplex PCR; TCRdb has only the in-frame clones, and not every one. The table lists 600,000 or so clones, around 87% of them singletons. This clone was counted once. This sample was shared with a second study, whose subject was human thymus T cells.

Sequenced material: thymocytes. The V gene is TRBV18, the J gene TRBJ2-7; D is perhaps TRBD2 (6 bases). The receptor comes from a boy under three years old with a congenital heart defect. The CDR3 spells CASSEVGGSSYEQYF. The CDR3 DNA follows: TGTGCCAGCTCAGAAGTCGGGGGTAGCTCCTACGAGCAGTACTTC.